Sequencing of this T cell receptor beta chain was carried out in a study of OX40 agonist ivuxolimab in advanced cancers. Study-wide background: Aged about 20 to 80 with a mean of approximately 60 years, they were approximately 80% male.

The table came from immunoSEQ multiplex PCR; TCRdb's copy has only in-frame clones and leaves some out. The sample yields 40,000 or so clones, about 82% seen once. The junction had 7 bases not matched to a gene; V was cut back by 5 bases and J by 3 bases. This CDR3 contains 14 residues. Germline V gene sequence: CDR1 SGDLS, CDR2 YYNGEE. Specimen: CD4+ or CD8+ T cells sorted from blood, collected in a trial of the OX40 agonist ivuxolimab. J is TRBJ2-5 and V is TRBV9, with 7 nucleotides matching TRBD1. This clonotype was sampled from an adult with an advanced solid tumor such as melanoma, head and neck, liver or kidney cancer. CDR3 residues: CASRVDRVKETQYF. Here the CDR3 DNA reads TGTGCCAGCAGAGTTGACAGGGTTAAAGAGACCCAGTACTTC.